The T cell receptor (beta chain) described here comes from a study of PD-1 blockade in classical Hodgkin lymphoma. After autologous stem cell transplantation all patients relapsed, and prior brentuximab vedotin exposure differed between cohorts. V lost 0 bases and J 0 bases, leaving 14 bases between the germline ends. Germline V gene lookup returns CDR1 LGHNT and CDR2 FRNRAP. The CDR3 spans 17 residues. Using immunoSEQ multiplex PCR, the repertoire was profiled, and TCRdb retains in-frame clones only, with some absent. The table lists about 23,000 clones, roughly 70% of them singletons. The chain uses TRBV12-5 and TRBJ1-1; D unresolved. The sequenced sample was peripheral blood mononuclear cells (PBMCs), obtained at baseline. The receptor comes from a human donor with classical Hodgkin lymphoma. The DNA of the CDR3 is TGTGCTAGTGGTTTGGTACTAGGGAGCTCGATGAACACTGAAGCTTTCTTT. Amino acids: CASGLVLGSSMNTEAFF.